This T cell receptor beta chain was documented in a study of cytotoxic CD8 clonotypes in ibrutinib-treated CLL. Study as a whole: Response samples were obtained once patients had received a median approximately 11 months of treatment, range 6 to 36. General observations from the study: T-cell clonality at baseline went above that of age-matched healthy donors and rose and fell with circulating CD8+ T-cell counts. Sampling time points were not equivalent between sustained-remission and progressing patients. Clonality increased at ibrutinib response, then returned toward baseline at progression.

This clone was counted a few times. The antigen is not known. In germline, CDR1 is MNHEY, CDR2 SVGAGI. This CDR3 region has 15 residues. The J segment lost 1 base and the V segment lost 6 bases, leaving 4 bases of the junction unmatched. Assay used: immunoSEQ multiplex PCR; TCRdb lists only in-frame clones, some missing. Altogether over 100,000 clones are present, 70% to 90% being singletons, with the ten largest covering approximately 2%. This receptor was taken from a human donor with chronic lymphocytic leukemia. Here the sequenced sample was PBMCs, taken after 24 months of ibrutinib treatment. The genes are TRBV6-5 and TRBJ2-2; 8 bases agree with TRBD1. CDR3 sequence: CASSRQGLNTGELFF. CDR3 coding DNA: TGTGCCAGCAGCCGACAGGGGCTGAACACCGGGGAGCTGTTTTTT.